A selection of T cell receptor beta chains follows, all from one sample in a study of CD8 T cells in ankylosing spondylitis. TCRdb independently ran MiXCR on the 5' RACE reads; one entry per CDR3 protein. The sample yields more than 300,000 distinct CDR3 sequences, roughly 10% seen once. Sequenced material: blood, either unsorted or a sorted T cell fraction (not recorded which). The source is a female donor with ankylosing spondylitis or in good health (not recorded which). Each CDR3 is given with its conserved first and last residue. A D gene is named only where the DNA matches it firmly. The size entry is marked missing in some rows and otherwise reads once, few, many or a size class.

j_call: TRBJ1-4; d_call: .; clone_size: few; v_call: TRBV6-5; cdr3_aa: CASSYSRIREGESGEKLFF; cdr3_nt: TGTGCCAGCAGTTACTCCCGAATTCGGGAGGGAGAGTCGGGTGAAAAACTGTTTTTT
j_call: TRBJ2-3; d_call: TRBD2; clone_size: .; v_call: TRBV7-2; cdr3_aa: CASSPPLAGVSDTQYF; cdr3_nt: TGTGCCAGCAGTCCCCCTCTAGCGGGAGTTTCAGATACGCAGTATTTT
j_call: TRBJ2-3; d_call: .; clone_size: many; v_call: TRBV12-3/TRBV12-4; cdr3_aa: CASTPNTDTQYF; cdr3_nt: TGTGCCAGCACCCCGAACACAGATACGCAGTATTTT
j_call: TRBJ1-3; d_call: .; clone_size: .; v_call: TRBV12-3/TRBV12-4; cdr3_aa: CAFPTENSGNTIYF; cdr3_nt: TGTGCCTTCCCCACGGAAAACTCTGGAAACACCATATATTTT
j_call: TRBJ2-7; d_call: .; clone_size: many; v_call: TRBV27; cdr3_aa: CASSFTGSSYEQYF; cdr3_nt: TGTGCCAGCAGTTTTACAGGGAGCTCCTACGAGCAGTACTTC
j_call: TRBJ1-1; d_call: TRBD1; clone_size: many; v_call: TRBV20-1; cdr3_aa: CSAAPGQGYTEAFF; cdr3_nt: TGCAGTGCCGCACCGGGACAGGGCTACACTGAAGCTTTCTTT
j_call: TRBJ1-5; d_call: .; clone_size: many; v_call: TRBV5-1; cdr3_aa: CASSLVGDHNQPQHF; cdr3_nt: TGCGCCAGCAGCTTGGTAGGGGACCACAATCAGCCCCAGCATTTT
j_call: TRBJ2-1; d_call: TRBD2; clone_size: many; v_call: TRBV7-2; cdr3_aa: CASSLSGGTFYNEQFF; cdr3_nt: TGTGCCAGCAGCCTAAGCGGGGGGACCTTCTACAATGAGCAGTTCTTC
j_call: TRBJ2-2; d_call: TRBD2; clone_size: .; v_call: TRBV5-1; cdr3_aa: CASSPSLAGGPGELFF; cdr3_nt: TGCGCCAGCAGCCCTTCCCTAGCGGGGGGCCCCGGGGAGCTGTTTTTT
j_call: TRBJ2-3; d_call: TRBD2; clone_size: many; v_call: TRBV20-1; cdr3_aa: CSAPSGRTDTQYF; cdr3_nt: TGCAGTGCCCCCAGCGGGAGGACAGATACGCAGTATTTT
j_call: TRBJ2-1; d_call: .; clone_size: many; v_call: TRBV5-1; cdr3_aa: CASSLTPNSYNEQFF; cdr3_nt: TGCGCCAGCAGCCTTACCCCCAACTCCTACAATGAGCAGTTCTTC
j_call: TRBJ2-3; d_call: .; clone_size: few; v_call: TRBV7-8; cdr3_aa: CASSSAASTDTQYF; cdr3_nt: TGTGCCAGCAGCTCCGCCGCGAGCACAGATACGCAGTATTTT
j_call: TRBJ1-6; d_call: TRBD1; clone_size: few; v_call: TRBV27; cdr3_aa: CASSLGDSSSPLHF; cdr3_nt: TGTGCCAGCAGTTTGGGGGACAGCAGTTCACCCCTCCACTTT
j_call: TRBJ1-1; d_call: TRBD1; clone_size: many; v_call: TRBV20-1; cdr3_aa: CSARDRVATEAFF; cdr3_nt: TGCAGTGCTCGGGACAGGGTGGCCACTGAAGCTTTCTTT
j_call: TRBJ2-2; d_call: .; clone_size: many; v_call: TRBV7-2; cdr3_aa: CASSLAVYTGELFF; cdr3_nt: TGTGCCAGCAGCTTAGCGGTCTACACCGGGGAGCTGTTTTTT
j_call: TRBJ2-5; d_call: .; clone_size: .; v_call: TRBV29-1; cdr3_aa: CSFSPPGGSRGETQYF; cdr3_nt: TGCAGCTTCTCACCGCCCGGGGGCTCCCGAGGAGAGACCCAGTACTTC
j_call: TRBJ2-7; d_call: TRBD1; clone_size: few; v_call: TRBV20-1; cdr3_aa: CSARVGQGYYEQYF; cdr3_nt: TGCAGTGCTAGAGTAGGACAGGGGTACTACGAGCAGTACTTC
j_call: TRBJ2-2; d_call: .; clone_size: .; v_call: TRBV12-3/TRBV12-4; cdr3_aa: CASSLAAGPRELFF; cdr3_nt: TGTGCCAGCAGTTTAGCGGCGGGACCAAGGGAGCTGTTTTTT
j_call: TRBJ1-4; d_call: .; clone_size: many; v_call: TRBV20-1; cdr3_aa: CSASGGPTNEKLFF; cdr3_nt: TGCAGTGCTAGTGGTGGGCCAACTAATGAAAAACTGTTTTTT
j_call: TRBJ1-3; d_call: .; clone_size: .; v_call: TRBV7-6; cdr3_aa: CASSSGIDSGNTIYF; cdr3_nt: TGTGCCAGCAGCTCAGGTATCGACTCTGGAAACACCATATATTTT
j_call: TRBJ2-3; d_call: TRBD2; clone_size: many; v_call: TRBV11-2; cdr3_aa: CASSLMGLAGVGDTQYF; cdr3_nt: TGTGCCAGCAGCTTAATGGGACTAGCGGGAGTGGGGGATACGCAGTATTTT
j_call: TRBJ1-5; d_call: .; clone_size: .; v_call: TRBV7-8; cdr3_aa: CASSLGGAGFGNQPQHF; cdr3_nt: TGTGCCAGCAGCTTAGGGGGAGCGGGGTTTGGCAATCAGCCCCAGCATTTT
j_call: TRBJ2-1; d_call: TRBD2; clone_size: .; v_call: TRBV24-1; cdr3_aa: CATTSVGGDLHEQFF; cdr3_nt: TGTGCCACCACCTCGGTCGGGGGGGATCTCCATGAGCAGTTCTTC
j_call: TRBJ2-2; d_call: .; clone_size: many; v_call: TRBV20-1; cdr3_aa: CSAPVVELGSGELFF; cdr3_nt: TGCAGTGCTCCGGTCGTGGAGCTAGGATCCGGGGAGCTGTTTTTT
j_call: TRBJ2-1; d_call: .; clone_size: .; v_call: TRBV19; cdr3_aa: CASSIGRTPAHEQFF; cdr3_nt: TGTGCCAGTAGTATAGGGCGGACCCCGGCCCATGAGCAGTTCTTC
j_call: TRBJ1-5; d_call: .; clone_size: many; v_call: TRBV28; cdr3_aa: CASSTPQGPYSNQPQHF; cdr3_nt: TGTGCCAGCAGTACACCACAGGGACCATATAGCAATCAGCCCCAGCATTTT
j_call: TRBJ1-4; d_call: .; clone_size: .; v_call: TRBV20-1; cdr3_aa: CSARMTVTNEKLFF; cdr3_nt: TGCAGTGCTAGAATGACAGTAACTAATGAAAAACTGTTTTTT